Listed here are 31 T cell receptor beta chains from one sample, sequenced in a study of T cell responses to AZD1222 COVID-19 vaccine. The protocol was immunoSEQ multiplex PCR, while the TCRdb copy is restricted to in-frame clones and leaves out a portion. This sample has more than 90,000 clones, with 70% to 90% found just once. The source was peripheral blood, collected 28 days after the second AZD1222 dose. The source is an adult who received the AZD1222 COVID-19 vaccine.

V usage is TRBV7-3 and J usage is TRBJ1-4; unclear D gene. V lost 0 bases and J lost 10, with 24 bases in between. Germline CDR1 and CDR2: SGHTA and FQGTGA. The CDR3 runs 18 residues. CDR3 in amino acids: CASSLTTSPQDPFGKLFF. CDR3 nucleotide sequence: TGTGCCAGCAGCTTAACCACTTCCCCGCAGGACCCTTTCGGAAAACTGTTTTTT.

V usage is TRBV5-6 and J usage is TRBJ1-1; D perhaps matches TRBD1 (5 bases). The germline CDR1 and CDR2 sequences are SGHDT and YYEEEE. Trimming removed 2 bases at V and 11 bases at J, with 16 bases between. CDR3 size: 13 residues. The CDR3 bases are TGTGCCAGCAGCTTCCGGGACCCCAGAAAGGCTTTCTTT. Protein: CASSFRDPRKAFF.

This clone appeared a single time. V and J are TRBV24-1 and TRBJ1-2; D unresolved. The V gene lost 4 bases and the J gene lost 2 bases, with 4 bases spanning the gap. From germline, CDR1 is KGHDR and CDR2 SFDVKD. The CDR3 totals 12 residues. Here the CDR3 reads CATSDQNYGYTF. CDR3 DNA: TGTGCCACCAGTGACCAGAACTATGGCTACACCTTC.

This clone is a singleton in its sample. V gene TRBV27 combines with J gene TRBJ2-7, with 9 positions matching TRBD2. From germline, CDR1 is MNHEY and CDR2 SMNVEV (reference sequence). V gave up 6 bases and J gave up 2 bases; unmatched junction bases: 14. This CDR3 has 17 residues. The CDR3 nucleotides are TGTGCCAGCAGAGACCAAGGGGCTAGCGGGGCGACCTACGAGCAGTACTTC. Its translation: CASRDQGASGATYEQYF.

The chain is built from TRBV25-1 and TRBJ2-5; D remains unclear. The V gene's germline CDR1 is MGHDK and CDR2 SYGVNS. This CDR3 spans 13 amino acids. V lost 5 bases and J lost 1, with 8 bases in between. The CDR3 loop reads CASSLLGQETQYF. The CDR3 DNA reads as TGTGCCAGCAGTTTACTCGGCCAAGAGACCCAGTACTTC.

The V gene is TRBV14, the J gene TRBJ1-4; the D gene is possibly TRBD1 (5 bases). With 3 bases removed from V and 10 bases from J, the gap between germline ends came to 24 bases. The CDR3 covers 17 residues. CDR1 and CDR2 from the germline V gene are SGHDN and FVKESK. CDR3 nucleotide sequence: TGTGCCAGCAGCCAGGTACAGGTGATCGGAGGTGTTGGAAAACTGTTTTTT. Its protein product is CASSQVQVIGGVGKLFF.

This clone was detected only a few times. The V call is TRBV9, the J call TRBJ2-7; D unclear. The length of the CDR3 is 13 residues. The V gene lost 7 bases and the J gene lost 0 bases, with 11 bases spanning the gap. Germline V CDR1 and CDR2: SGDLS, YYNGEE. The DNA for the CDR3 is TGTGCCAGCTCCCCCACAGCCTCCTACGAGCAGTACTTC. It yields the protein CASSPTASYEQYF. Full variable domain (missing parts from reference TRBV9 and TRBJ2-7): DSGVTQTPKHLITATGQRVTLRCSPRSGDLSVYWYQQSLDQGLQFLIQYYNGEERAKGNILERFSAQQFPDLHSELNLSSLELGDSALYFCASSPTASYEQYFGPGTRLTVT.

The V call is TRBV6-6, the J call TRBJ1-1; TRBD1 is a possible D gene (5 bases). This CDR3 is 12 amino acids long. V was pared by 7 bases and J by 4 bases, with 10 bases between. Germline V gives CDR1 MNHNY, CDR2 SVGAGI (reference sequence). The CDR3 DNA is TGTGCCAGCACAGGGTCCGGCACTGAAGCTTTCTTT. It translates to CASTGSGTEAFF.

This clone was seen a handful of times. V is TRBV6-2 or TRBV6-3 and J is TRBJ1-1, with 7 bases lining up with TRBD1. Germline trimming cut 4 bases from V and 2 bases from J; bases unmatched to any gene: 7. Germline lookup yields CDR1 MNHEY and CDR2 SVGEGT. The CDR3 covers 15 residues. CDR3 in amino acids: CASSSGQILNTEAFF. The CDR3 coding sequence is TGTGCCAGCAGTTCGGGACAGATACTTAACACTGAAGCTTTCTTT.

There are many counts of this clone. This sequence joins TRBV18 and TRBJ1-3, with TRBD1 identical over 9 bases. The length of the CDR3 is 20 residues. J gave up 3 bases and V 0 bases, and 15 bases lay outside the gene matches. In germline, CDR1 is KGHSH, CDR2 LQKENI. This CDR3 is CASSPPMGQGSFRSGNTIYF. As DNA, the CDR3 is TGTGCCAGCTCACCACCAATGGGACAGGGTTCGTTTCGAAGTGGAAACACCATATATTTT.

This chain uses TRBV10-2 with TRBJ1-3, with TRBD1 as a possible D gene (5 bases). There are 14 residues in the CDR3. The ends were cut back, 3 bases at V and 2 bases at J, with 8 bases in the middle. The V gene's germline CDR1 is WSHSY and CDR2 SAAADI. The DNA for the CDR3 is TGCGCCAGCAGTGACCAGGGTACTGGAAACACCATATATTTT. It codes for CASSDQGTGNTIYF.

Concerning this clone itself: Given a much more abundant clone one base away, this may be a read error. The chain has TRBV6-6 and TRBJ2-7; no firm D call. The V and J ends lost 4 bases and 2 bases respectively, with 6 bases between them. This CDR3 region has 12 residues. Germline values: CDR1 MNHNY, CDR2 SVGAGI (reference sequence). The CDR3 reads CASSLGAYEQYF. CDR3 nucleotide sequence: TGTGCCAGCAGTTTGGGCGCCTACGAGCAGTACTTC.

The rearrangement joins TRBV2 to TRBJ1-2, with TRBD1 matching over 9 bases. The junction had 12 bases not matched to a gene; V was cut back by 4 bases and J by 6 bases. CDR1 is SNHLY and CDR2 is FYNNEI in the germline V gene. The CDR3 covers 16 residues. The CDR3 spells CASSVLQGATVNGYTF. CDR3 sequence (DNA): TGTGCCAGCAGTGTGCTACAGGGGGCGACCGTAAATGGCTACACCTTC.

This sequence joins TRBV27 and TRBJ2-7; D could derive from TRBD1 or TRBD2 (5 bases each). The V end was cut by 5 bases, the J end by 2 bases, with 16 bases between. CDR3 length: 15 amino acids. Germline V CDR1 and CDR2: MNHEY, SMNVEV (reference sequence). The CDR3 sequence is CASSTRPRGPYEQYF. DNA of the CDR3: TGTGCCAGCAGTACCCGCCCGAGGGGCCCCTACGAGCAGTACTTC.

The chain uses TRBV4-3 and TRBJ1-1; no clear D. Germline V CDR1 and CDR2: LGHNA, YSLEER. The ends were cut back, 0 bases at V and 3 bases at J, with 20 bases in the middle. The CDR3 consists of 18 residues. For the CDR3, the DNA is TGCGCCAGCAGCCAAGATCGGAGAGTCCCCGCAAAATACACTGAAGCTTTCTTT. This encodes CASSQDRRVPAKYTEAFF.

The chain has TRBV3-1 (or the pseudogene TRBV3-2) and TRBJ2-3; D is unclear. Germline CDR1 reads LGHDT; CDR2 reads YNNKEL (reference sequence). This CDR3 has 12 amino acids. Deletions cut 0 bases from V and 6 bases from J, with 4 bases between. The CDR3 nucleotides read TGTGCCAGCAGCCAAGATCTGGATACGCAGTATTTT. It specifies CASSQDLDTQYF.

The rearrangement joins TRBV19 to TRBJ2-7, with D possibly being TRBD1 (6 bases). Germline lookup yields CDR1 LNHDA and CDR2 SQIVND (reference sequence). The V end was cut by 0 bases, the J end by 2 bases, with 8 bases between. The length of the CDR3 is 14 residues. This CDR3 is CASSIETGPYEQYF. CDR3 DNA sequence: TGTGCCAGTAGTATAGAGACAGGTCCCTACGAGCAGTACTTC.

V gene TRBV18 combines with J gene TRBJ2-7, with D possibly being TRBD2 (6 bases). Germline V CDR1 and CDR2: KGHSH, LQKENI. The germline V and J ends were trimmed by 0 bases and 6 bases, with 15 bases remaining between them. This CDR3 has 15 residues. CDR3 sequence reads: CASSPPMGGLGEQYF. In nucleotides, the CDR3 is TGTGCCAGCTCACCACCGATGGGGGGATTGGGCGAGCAGTACTTC.

The chain uses TRBV28 and TRBJ2-7; D is possibly TRBD1 (5 bases). Germline CDR1 is MDHEN and CDR2 is SYDVKM. The CDR3 totals 13 residues. Trimming stripped 6 bases from V and 6 bases from J, with 15 bases between. This CDR3 is CASSLGSGFEQYF. Here the CDR3 DNA reads TGTGCCAGCAGCCTAGGGTCAGGGTTCGAGCAGTACTTC.

J is TRBJ2-1 and V is TRBV5-5, with D tentatively TRBD2 (6 bases). With 4 bases removed from V and 5 bases from J, the gap between germline ends came to 10 bases. CDR3 length: 13 amino acids. Germline V CDR1 and CDR2: SGHKS, YYEKEE (reference sequence). CDR3 amino acids: CASSRTTNNEQFF. DNA for the CDR3: TGTGCCAGCAGCCGGACTACCAACAATGAGCAGTTCTTC.

This rearrangement joins TRBV7-3 to TRBJ2-5; D is possibly TRBD2 (6 bases). Trimming shortened V by 1 base and J by 5 bases, and 14 bases separated the two germline ends. The CDR3 runs to 15 residues. Per germline, CDR1 SGHTA and CDR2 FQGTGA. The chain's CDR3 is CASSLMGGPAETQYF. The DNA for the CDR3 is TGTGCCAGCAGCTTAATGGGGGGACCAGCGGAGACCCAGTACTTC.

This rearrangement joins TRBV27 to TRBJ1-6, with D possibly matching TRBD1 (5 bases). The V gene lost 3 bases and the J gene lost 6 bases, with 15 bases spanning the gap. The CDR3 totals 16 residues. Per the germline V gene, CDR1 is MNHEY and CDR2 is SMNVEV (reference sequence). As DNA, the CDR3 is TGTGCCAGCAGTTTCCTCAACCAGGGCCCTAATTCACCCCTCCACTTT. This translates into CASSFLNQGPNSPLHF.

As concerns this clone: The junction does not match germline at one end; this may be a read error. This sequence joins TRBV6-5 and TRBJ1-3; D is possibly TRBD1 (6 bases). The length of the CDR3 is 14 residues. Germline V gene sequence: CDR1 MNHEY, CDR2 SVGAGI. The CDR3 loop reads CASRPGTSGSTIYF. CDR3 DNA: TGTGCCAGCCGTCCCGGGACATCGGGAAGCACCATATATTTT.

The chain recombines TRBV5-1 with TRBJ1-1, with a possible D match to TRBD1 (6 bases). Germline V gene data show CDR1 as SGHRS and CDR2 as YFSETQ. CDR3 length: 16 residues. V was trimmed by 3 bases and J by 0 bases, leaving 15 bases between them. The DNA of the CDR3 is TGCGCCAGCAGCTCCCGGGACAACAACCTGAACACTGAAGCTTTCTTT. Protein product: CASSSRDNNLNTEAFF.

The CDR3: CASSDKQSTDTQYF. The CDR3 DNA reads TGTGCCAGCAGTGACAAGCAGTCCACAGATACGCAGTATTTT. The chain combines TRBV2 with TRBJ2-3, with D unresolved. CDR3 length: 14 amino acids. The ends were cut back, 3 bases at V and 2 bases at J, with 9 bases in the middle. Germline V CDR1 and CDR2: SNHLY, FYNNEI.

The table lists this clone with a count of one. J is TRBJ2-7 and V is TRBV6-6, with 8 bases aligning to TRBD1. Germline V CDR1 and CDR2: MNHNY, SVGAGI (reference sequence). The trim removed 2 bases at V and 4 bases at J, leaving 10 bases unmatched. The CDR3 spans 16 residues. The CDR3 region has the DNA TGTGCCAGCAGTTACCCGGGCAGGGGGCCTGAATACGAGCAGTACTTC. Translated, it gives CASSYPGRGPEYEQYF.

Concerning this clone itself: Other DNA sequences in this sample translate to the same CDR3. This chain links TRBV9 with TRBJ1-1; D is uncertain. The germline V gene has CDR1 SGDLS and CDR2 YYNGEE. This CDR3 has 14 residues. V lost 0 bases and J lost 1, with 7 bases in between. The CDR3 DNA reads TGTGCCAGCAGCGTAGATGATCCGAACACTGAAGCTTTCTTT. Its protein product is CASSVDDPNTEAFF. The entire variable domain, with the rest obtained from reference TRBV9 and TRBJ1-1, is as follows: DSGVTQTPKHLITATGQRVTLRCSPRSGDLSVYWYQQSLDQGLQFLIQYYNGEERAKGNILERFSAQQFPDLHSELNLSSLELGDSALYFCASSVDDPNTEAFFGQGTRLTVV.

This rearrangement joins TRBV28 to TRBJ2-2; 8 nucleotides match TRBD1. The CDR3 spans 15 residues. With 5 bases clipped from V and 3 bases from J, the junction kept 5 bases outside the gene matches. The germline V gene has CDR1 MDHEN and CDR2 SYDVKM. The DNA of the CDR3 is TGTGCCAGCAGTCCTGGACAGGGTTACACCGGGGAGCTGTTTTTT. This codes for CASSPGQGYTGELFF. The full variable domain, in which reference TRBV28 and TRBJ2-2 provide the parts outside the CDR3, is DVKVTQSSRYLVKRTGEKVFLECVQDMDHENMFWYRQDPGLGLRLIYFSYDVKMKEKGDIPEGYSVSREKKERFSLILESASTNQTSMYLCASSPGQGYTGELFFGEGSRLTVL.

The CDR3 region has the DNA TGTGCCAGCAGCCAGGGGGGGCTAGGGTACAATGAGCAGTTCTTC. It translates to CASSQGGLGYNEQFF. The chain carries TRBV13 and TRBJ2-1; D may match TRBD1 or TRBD2 (7 bases each). CDR1 PRHDT and CDR2 FYEKMQ come from the germline V gene (reference sequence). The V end was cut by 5 bases, the J end by 4 bases, with 15 bases between. The CDR3 extends over 15 amino acids.

This sequence joins TRBV7-2 and TRBJ2-1; no definite D call. This CDR3 has 13 residues. Germline V lookup: CDR1 SGHTA, CDR2 FQGNSA. Trimming pared 3 bases from V and 2 bases from J, leaving 5 bases between. CDR3 residues: CASSFDTYNEQFF. The CDR3, as DNA: TGTGCCAGCAGCTTTGACACCTACAATGAGCAGTTCTTC.

This clone was found once. The chain is built from TRBV6-5 and TRBJ2-1; no reliable D call. CDR1 is MNHEY, CDR2 SVGAGI, per germline. Trimming pared 7 bases from V and 5 bases from J, leaving 12 bases between. This CDR3 is built from 13 residues. The CDR3 reads CASTPQVNNEQFF. Here the CDR3 DNA reads TGTGCCAGCACCCCCCAGGTAAACAATGAGCAGTTCTTC.